The present TCR beta chain was sequenced within a study of response to subunit inactivated influenza vaccine. Study outcomes and limitations: The authors suggested that few new T cells are recruited per seasonal influenza vaccination.

Each CDR3 protein gets one entry after TCRdb re-called the RT-PCR reads with MiXCR. The repertoire holds hundreds of thousands of distinct CDR3 sequences, about 11% seen once, with roughly a tenth in the top ten. The CDR3 is 19 residues long. Germline V gives CDR1 LGHNA, CDR2 YSLEER. Unmatched junction bases numbered 8, after V lost 2 bases and J lost 0 bases. Points on this clonotype: Its target is not known.

The J gene is TRBJ2-3, the V gene TRBV4-3; TRBD2 matches 13 bases. The receptor was derived from a man in his forties or fifties who received an inactivated influenza vaccine. The material sequenced was PBMCs from blood, taken on the day of vaccination. DNA for the CDR3: TGCGCCAGCAGCCAACATAGGACTAGCGGGAGACCCAGCACAGATACGCAGTATTTT. It specifies CASSQHRTSGRPSTDTQYF.